These 9 T cell receptor beta chains came from one sample sequenced in a study of early T cells in non-severe SARS-CoV-2 infection. MiXCR, applied by TCRdb to the 5' RACE reads, yields one record per CDR3 protein. The data show some 97,000 distinct CDR3 sequences, about 10% seen once. The sequences come from whole blood, collected at baseline. These receptors came from an adult who was a healthcare worker with PCR-confirmed SARS-CoV-2 infection or an uninfected control (not recorded which).

This clonotype was seen only a few times. The rearrangement links TRBV29-1 to TRBJ1-1; D is uncertain. The CDR3 covers 13 residues. Per the germline V gene, CDR1 is SQVTM and CDR2 is ANQGSEA. The germline V and J ends were trimmed by 4 bases and 0 bases, with 9 bases remaining between them. CDR3 DNA sequence: TGCAGCGTTGTGTGGACGCTGAACACTGAAGCTTTCTTT. This encodes CSVVWTLNTEAFF.

This clonotype was recorded a few times. The chain has TRBV6-1 and TRBJ2-3; 8 bases fit TRBD2. V lost 2 bases and J lost 10; bases outside the gene matches: 11. The CDR3 spans 15 residues. CDR1 MNHNS and CDR2 SASEGT come from the germline V gene. CDR3 coding DNA: TGTGCCAGCAGTGAATTAGCGGGGAGGGCCTCCTCGCAGTATTTT. The encoded protein is CASSELAGRASSQYF.

This clonotype was detected only a few times. The chain couples TRBV7-9 to TRBJ2-3, with D maybe TRBD2 (5 bases). The V end was cut by 7 bases, the J end by 4 bases, with 21 bases between. Germline CDR1 and CDR2: SEHNR and FQNEAQ (reference sequence). The CDR3 has 16 residues. The CDR3 sequence is CASTRVGGSGSDTQYF. CDR3 coding DNA: TGTGCCAGCACCCGTGTTGGTGGGAGTGGCTCAGATACGCAGTATTTT.

This clonotype was recorded a few times. The chain carries TRBV12-5 and TRBJ1-4; 9 bases map to TRBD1. This CDR3 has 16 amino acids. V shed 4 bases and J 8 bases; nucleotides not matched to a gene: 11. Germline V gene data show CDR1 as LGHNT and CDR2 as FRNRAP. The CDR3 DNA sequence: TGTGCTAGTGGTTCCTTCGGGACAGGGCCGGGCGAAAAACTGTTTTTT. As protein: CASGSFGTGPGEKLFF.

The CDR3 sequence: CASSLSPLGVDTQYF. The CDR3 bases are TGTGCCAGCAGTTTAAGTCCCTTAGGGGTAGATACGCAGTATTTT. This chain joins TRBV7-6 and TRBJ2-3; D perhaps matches TRBD1 (5 bases). V shed 6 bases and J shed 5 bases, with 18 bases lying between them. The length of the CDR3 is 15 residues. Germline V gene sequence: CDR1 SGHVS, CDR2 FNYEAQ.

This clonotype was observed a handful of times. The V call is TRBV29-1, the J call TRBJ2-7; 9 bases are a match to TRBD1. Losses at the gene ends were 8 bases for V and 4 bases for J; bases not matched to a gene: 12. The CDR3 runs 14 residues. Looked up from germline, CDR1 is SQVTM and CDR2 is ANQGSEA. The CDR3 DNA reads TGCAGCATCTTGGGGCGGGACAGGGATTACGAGCAGTACTTC. It specifies CSILGRDRDYEQYF.

The chain joins TRBV7-9 to TRBJ2-4; 7 bases fit TRBD1. The ends lost 8 bases at V and 5 bases at J; junction bases unmatched: 3. This CDR3 spans 12 amino acids. CDR1 is SEHNR, CDR2 FQNEAQ, per germline (reference sequence). The CDR3 DNA reads TGTGCCAGCGGGACAGCAGAAAACATTCAGTACTTC. This sequence encodes CASGTAENIQYF.

For this clonotype: This sequence may be a read error, since a much larger clone differs from it by one base. V gene TRBV28 combines with J gene TRBJ2-1; 8 bases are a match to TRBD2. V trimming: 7 bases; J trimming: 7 bases; junction bases outside the gene matches: 15. This CDR3 contains 16 residues. Per the germline V gene, CDR1 is MDHEN and CDR2 is SYDVKM. The chain's CDR3 is CASTPHSGSRINEQFF. The CDR3 region has the DNA TGTGCCAGCACCCCCCACAGCGGGAGTAGGATAAATGAGCAGTTCTTC.

This clonotype was picked up a small number of times. The chain employs TRBV7-3 and TRBJ2-7; TRBD2 matches at 7 bases. The CDR3 extends over 14 amino acids. Looked up from germline, CDR1 is SGHTA and CDR2 is FQGTGA. The J segment lost 5 bases and the V segment lost 1 base, leaving 5 bases of the junction unmatched. The CDR3 reads CASSLSGGANEQYF. The CDR3 coding sequence is TGTGCCAGCAGCTTAAGCGGGGGAGCGAACGAGCAGTACTTC.